What follows are 11 T cell receptor beta chains derived from one specimen sequenced in a study of cytomegalovirus exposure and HLA in healthy donors. Primers: 60 Vbeta forward and 13 Jbeta reverse. Using immunoSEQ multiplex PCR, the repertoire was profiled, and TCRdb retains in-frame clones only, with some absent. This sample has around 90,000 clones, with 86% found just once. The source material was PBMCs. Source of these receptors: a man younger than 40 in good health and CMV-seropositive.

V is TRBV9 and J is TRBJ1-1, with TRBD1 as a possible D gene (6 bases). The CDR3 contains 13 residues. Trimming removed 0 bases at V and 3 bases at J, with 6 bases between. The germline gives CDR1 SGDLS, CDR2 YYNGEE. CDR3 residues: CASSVEGDTEAFF. In nucleotides, the CDR3 is TGTGCCAGCAGCGTAGAGGGGGACACTGAAGCTTTCTTT.

This chain connects TRBV7-9 to TRBJ2-7, with 14 nucleotides matching TRBD2. V was pared by 4 bases and J by 7 bases, with 9 bases of the junction left unmatched. CDR3 length equals 16 residues. CDR1 is SEHNR, CDR2 FQNEAQ, per germline (reference sequence). The CDR3 spells CASSSPGLAGVEEQYF. CDR3 in DNA: TGTGCCAGCAGCTCCCCGGGACTAGCGGGAGTAGAGGAGCAGTACTTC.

This chain connects TRBV28 to TRBJ1-1; TRBD1 aligns across 7 bases. Germline CDR1 MDHEN, CDR2 SYDVKM. With V trimmed by 7 bases and J by 1 base, 3 bases remained unmatched. The CDR3 covers 13 residues. CDR3 nucleotides: TGTGCCAGCATGGGGACAGCGAACACTGAAGCTTTCTTT. Protein: CASMGTANTEAFF.

The chain combines TRBV30 with TRBJ2-5; a weak D match, TRBD1 (6 bases). Trimming took off 1 base at V and 10 bases at J, with 10 bases between the two ends. Germline CDR1 and CDR2: GTSNPN and SVGIG (reference sequence). This CDR3 contains 11 residues. Here the CDR3 reads CAWSARTDQYF. The CDR3 DNA reads TGTGCCTGGAGTGCACGGACAGACCAGTACTTC.

The chain carries TRBV29-1 and TRBJ2-5; 7 bases agree with TRBD1. Judging by the DNA end, TRBJ2-7 fits better; the J call may be wrong. The V gene's germline CDR1 is SQVTM and CDR2 ANQGSEA. The CDR3 covers 12 residues. The CDR3 here is CSVGGTVYEQYF. CDR3 coding DNA: TGCAGCGTTGGGGGGACAGTTTACGAGCAGTACTTC.

CDR3 DNA: TGTGCCAGCAGTTATCTTGCAGGGGGAAACACCATATATTTT. It yields the protein CASSYLAGGNTIYF. The rearrangement joins TRBV6-5 to TRBJ1-3, with D perhaps matching TRBD1 (5 bases). V dropped 3 bases and J dropped 4 bases, with 10 bases sitting between them. CDR3 length: 14 residues. The germline CDR1 and CDR2 sequences are MNHEY and SVGAGI.

V gene TRBV5-8 combines with J gene TRBJ2-7; TRBD1 aligns across 9 bases. The trim removed 4 bases at V and 0 bases at J, leaving 17 bases unmatched. Germline loops: CDR1 SGHTS, CDR2 YDEGEE. The CDR3 covers 19 residues. The CDR3 reads CASSPRDRVYGVRSYEQYF. DNA for the CDR3: TGTGCCAGCAGCCCCCGGGACAGGGTTTATGGAGTACGCTCCTACGAGCAGTACTTC. Variable domain in full (rest from reference TRBV5-8 and TRBJ2-7): EAGVTQSPTHLIKTRGQQATLRCSPISGHTSVYWYQQALGLGLQFLLWYDEGEERNRGNFPPRFSGRQFPNYSSELNVNALELEDSALYLCASSPRDRVYGVRSYEQYFGPGTRLTVT.

The rearrangement uses TRBV7-9 and TRBJ1-2, with unresolved D. The CDR3 totals 13 residues. CDR1 is SEHNR, CDR2 FQNEAQ, per germline (reference sequence). V was clipped by 2 bases and J by 0 bases, with 4 bases between them. In DNA, the CDR3 is TGTGCCAGCAGCTTAAACACTAACTATGGCTACACCTTC. Translating gives CASSLNTNYGYTF.

Comment on this clone: This CDR3 is also generated by other DNA sequences in the sample. The chain joins TRBV7-2 to TRBJ2-1, with D perhaps TRBD2 (6 bases). V lost 1 base to trimming and J lost 15 bases, with 16 bases between them. The CDR3 length is 13 residues. Germline CDR1 is SGHTA and CDR2 is FQGNSA. CDR3 residues: CASSLVVTGVWFF. The CDR3 region has the DNA TGTGCCAGCAGCTTAGTAGTGACGGGGGTTTGGTTCTTC.

The chain employs TRBV28 and TRBJ2-7; no clear D. V gave up 2 bases and J gave up 2 bases, with 10 bases separating them. CDR3 length equals 14 residues. Per germline, CDR1 MDHEN and CDR2 SYDVKM. Here the CDR3 DNA reads TGTGCCAGCAGTTTAGGCGAGGTAACCTACGAGCAGTACTTC. Amino acid sequence: CASSLGEVTYEQYF.

The CDR3 DNA sequence: TGTGCCAGCAGTTTAGTGGGCAACTACGAGCAGTACTTC. It yields the protein CASSLVGNYEQYF. The rearrangement uses TRBV28 and TRBJ2-7; no definite D call. This CDR3 region has 13 residues. Trimming stripped 2 bases from V and 3 bases from J, with 8 bases between. Germline CDR1 MDHEN, CDR2 SYDVKM.